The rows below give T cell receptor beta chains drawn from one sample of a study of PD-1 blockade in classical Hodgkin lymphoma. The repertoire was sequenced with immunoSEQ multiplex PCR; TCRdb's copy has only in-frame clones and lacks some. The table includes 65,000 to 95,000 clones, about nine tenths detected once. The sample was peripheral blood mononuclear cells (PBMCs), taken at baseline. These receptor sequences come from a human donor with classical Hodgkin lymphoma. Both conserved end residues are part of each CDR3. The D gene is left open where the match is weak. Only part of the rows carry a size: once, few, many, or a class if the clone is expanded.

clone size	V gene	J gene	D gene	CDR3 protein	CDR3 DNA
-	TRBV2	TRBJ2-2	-	CASKGKRTNTGELFF	TGTGCCAGCAAAGGGAAGCGGACGAACACCGGGGAGCTGTTTTTT
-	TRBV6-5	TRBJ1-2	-	CAIKGPRDGGYTF	TGTGCCATTAAGGGGCCGCGGGATGGTGGCTACACCTTC
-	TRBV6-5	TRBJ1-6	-	CASSHEPRDNSPLHF	TGTGCCAGCAGTCATGAGCCCAGGGATAATTCACCCCTCCACTTT
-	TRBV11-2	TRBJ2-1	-	CASSLVSVPEQFF	TGTGCCAGCAGCTTAGTATCGGTTCCTGAGCAGTTCTTC
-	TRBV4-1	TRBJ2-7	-	CASSQGGGLTYEQYF	TGCGCCAGCAGCCAAGGAGGCGGTTTAACCTACGAGCAGTACTTC
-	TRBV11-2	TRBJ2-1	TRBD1	CASSSGLWVRQGGSNEQFF	TGTGCCAGCAGCTCCGGTCTTTGGGTGAGACAGGGGGGGTCCAATGAGCAGTTCTTC
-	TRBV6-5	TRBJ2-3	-	CASSYSGTPRRDTQYF	TGTGCCAGCAGTTACTCGGGGACACCCCGGCGAGATACGCAGTATTTT
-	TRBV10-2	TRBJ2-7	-	CASSFHEQYF	TGCGCCAGCAGTTTTCACGAGCAGTACTTC
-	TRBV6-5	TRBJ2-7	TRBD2	CASSLAGREQYF	TGTGCCAGCAGTTTAGCGGGACGGGAGCAGTACTTC
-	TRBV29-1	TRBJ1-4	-	CSVGDSEWEKLFF	TGCAGCGTCGGAGACAGTGAGTGGGAAAAACTGTTTTTT
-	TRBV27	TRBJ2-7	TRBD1	CASSSQGAYEQYF	TGTGCCAGCAGTTCTCAGGGGGCCTACGAGCAGTACTTC
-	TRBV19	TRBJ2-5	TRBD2	CASSIGGTSGSVEETQYF	TGTGCCAGTAGTATAGGTGGGACTAGCGGGAGTGTGGAAGAGACCCAGTACTTC
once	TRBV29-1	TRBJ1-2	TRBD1	CSVSRGSNYGYTF	TGCAGCGTTTCCAGGGGGTCTAACTATGGCTACACCTTC
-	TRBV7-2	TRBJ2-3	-	CASTGGTSTDTQYF	TGTGCCAGCACAGGGGGGACCAGCACAGATACGCAGTATTTT
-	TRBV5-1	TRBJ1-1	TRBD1	CASSSGQGIAEAFF	TGCGCCAGCAGCTCGGGACAGGGAATCGCTGAAGCTTTCTTT
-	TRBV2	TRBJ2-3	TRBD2	CASRSPRGVPYSLSTDTQYF	TGTGCCAGCAGATCGCCCCGGGGGGTACCCTATAGTCTTAGCACAGATACGCAGTATTTT
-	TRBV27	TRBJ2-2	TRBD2	CASSFQADGTSGSGWYTGELFF	TGTGCCAGCAGTTTTCAGGCCGATGGGACTAGCGGGAGTGGTTGGTACACCGGGGAGCTGTTTTTT
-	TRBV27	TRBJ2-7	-	CASSLGASYEQYF	TGTGCCAGCAGTTTGGGGGCGTCCTACGAGCAGTACTTC
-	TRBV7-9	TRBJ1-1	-	CASSLAAGTSEAFF	TGTGCCAGCAGCTTAGCTGCGGGTACCTCTGAAGCTTTCTTT
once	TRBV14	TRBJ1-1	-	CASSQAQGRNTEAFF	TGTGCCAGCAGCCAAGCACAGGGCAGAAACACTGAAGCTTTCTTT
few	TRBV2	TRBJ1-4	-	CASSEVSAGREKLFF	TGTGCCAGCAGTGAAGTGTCAGCCGGGAGGGAAAAACTGTTTTTT
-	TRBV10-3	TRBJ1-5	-	CAISEAGRESQHF	TGTGCCATCAGTGAGGCAGGGAGGGAGTCCCAGCATTTT
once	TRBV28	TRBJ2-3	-	CASSFRFDTQYF	TGTGCCAGCAGTTTCAGATTCGATACGCAGTATTTT
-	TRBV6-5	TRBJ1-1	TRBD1	CASSYSTGALDEAFF	TGTGCCAGCAGTTACTCGACAGGGGCGTTAGATGAAGCTTTCTTT
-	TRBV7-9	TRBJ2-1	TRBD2	CASCRRESFSYNEQFF	TGTGCCAGCTGCAGGCGGGAGAGTTTCTCCTACAATGAGCAGTTCTTC
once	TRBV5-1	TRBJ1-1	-	CASSLAGAAEAFF	TGCGCCAGCAGCTTGGCCGGGGCAGCTGAAGCTTTCTTT
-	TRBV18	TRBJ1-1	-	CASSPPLTLGGNTEAFF	TGTGCCAGCTCACCACCCCTTACGTTAGGTGGGAACACTGAAGCTTTCTTT
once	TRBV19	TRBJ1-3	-	CASSIVGVISGNTIYF	TGTGCCAGTAGTATAGTGGGGGTCATCTCTGGAAACACCATATATTTT
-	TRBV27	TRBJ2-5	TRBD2	CASSPGLALETQYF	TGTGCCAGCAGTCCCGGACTAGCGCTCGAGACCCAGTACTTC
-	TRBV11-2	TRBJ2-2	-	CASSLGDTGELFF	TGTGCCAGCAGCTTAGGTGACACCGGGGAGCTGTTTTTT
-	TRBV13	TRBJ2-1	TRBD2	CASSFSGLLDNEQFF	TGTGCCAGCAGCTTCTCGGGACTACTGGACAATGAGCAGTTCTTC
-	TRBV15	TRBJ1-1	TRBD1	CATSSKTGGNTEAFF	TGTGCCACCAGCAGCAAGACAGGGGGGAACACTGAAGCTTTCTTT
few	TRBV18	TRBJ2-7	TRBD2	CASSPLHSEREIYEQYF	TGTGCCAGCTCACCACTTCACTCAGAGCGGGAGATATACGAGCAGTACTTC
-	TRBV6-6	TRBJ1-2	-	CASSYSDRDDGYTF	TGTGCCAGCAGTTACTCGGACAGAGACGATGGCTACACCTTC
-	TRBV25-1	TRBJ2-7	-	CASSFGGSYEQYF	TGTGCCAGCAGTTTCGGTGGTTCCTACGAGCAGTACTTC
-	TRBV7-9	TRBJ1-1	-	CASSPWGAESNTEAFF	TGTGCCAGCAGCCCTTGGGGCGCGGAATCGAACACTGAAGCTTTCTTT
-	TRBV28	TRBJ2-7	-	CASSFPSDTYEQYF	TGTGCCAGCAGTTTTCCCTCCGACACCTACGAGCAGTACTTC
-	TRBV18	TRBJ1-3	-	CASSPTLSSGNTIYF	TGTGCCAGCTCACCGACACTTAGCTCTGGAAACACCATATATTTT
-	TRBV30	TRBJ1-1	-	CAWSSDRLNTEAFF	TGTGCCTGGAGTTCAGACAGGCTGAACACTGAAGCTTTCTTT
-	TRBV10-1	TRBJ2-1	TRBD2	CASARTSGSSYNEQFF	TGCGCCAGTGCCAGGACTAGCGGGAGTTCCTACAATGAGCAGTTCTTC
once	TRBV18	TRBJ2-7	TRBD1	CASSPTTGATYEQYF	TGTGCCAGCTCACCCACGACAGGGGCTACCTACGAGCAGTACTTC
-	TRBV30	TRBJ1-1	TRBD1	CAWRRYRDRDSEAFF	TGTGCCTGGAGGCGATACCGGGACAGGGACTCTGAAGCTTTCTTT
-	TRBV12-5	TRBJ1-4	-	CASGPTWEKLFF	TGTGCTAGTGGGCCAACATGGGAAAAACTGTTTTTT
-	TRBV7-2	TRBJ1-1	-	CASSSHFEAFF	TGTGCCAGCAGCTCCCACTTTGAAGCTTTCTTT
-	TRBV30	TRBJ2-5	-	CAGLFGETQYF	TGTGCCGGACTCTTCGGGGAGACCCAGTACTTC
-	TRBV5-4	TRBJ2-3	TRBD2	CASSETSGRRNTQYF	TGTGCCAGCAGTGAGACTAGCGGGAGGCGGAATACGCAGTATTTT
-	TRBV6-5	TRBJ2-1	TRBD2	CASSSPGTSFGGQFF	TGTGCCAGCAGTTCTCCCGGGACTAGCTTTGGTGGGCAGTTCTTC
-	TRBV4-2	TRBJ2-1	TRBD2	CASSPPRSGSYNEQFF	TGTGCCAGCAGCCCCCCTCGGAGCGGGAGCTACAATGAGCAGTTCTTC
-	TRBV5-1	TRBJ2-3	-	CASSLVGGPGADTQYF	TGCGCCAGCAGCTTGGTGGGCGGCCCTGGGGCAGATACGCAGTATTTT
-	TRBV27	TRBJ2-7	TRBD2	CASSPRLALTYEQYF	TGTGCCAGCAGTCCAAGACTAGCGCTAACCTACGAGCAGTACTTC
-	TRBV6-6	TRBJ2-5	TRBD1	CASSYTQGYETQYF	TGTGCCAGCAGTTACACACAGGGGTACGAGACCCAGTACTTC
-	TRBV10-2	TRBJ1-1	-	CASTPPRARGGLRHFEAFF	TGCGCCAGCACACCCCCACGGGCAAGGGGGGGATTACGGCACTTTGAAGCTTTCTTT
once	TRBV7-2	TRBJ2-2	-	CASTHQRGGSAGELFF	TGTGCCAGCACCCACCAAAGGGGGGGCTCGGCCGGGGAGCTGTTTTTT